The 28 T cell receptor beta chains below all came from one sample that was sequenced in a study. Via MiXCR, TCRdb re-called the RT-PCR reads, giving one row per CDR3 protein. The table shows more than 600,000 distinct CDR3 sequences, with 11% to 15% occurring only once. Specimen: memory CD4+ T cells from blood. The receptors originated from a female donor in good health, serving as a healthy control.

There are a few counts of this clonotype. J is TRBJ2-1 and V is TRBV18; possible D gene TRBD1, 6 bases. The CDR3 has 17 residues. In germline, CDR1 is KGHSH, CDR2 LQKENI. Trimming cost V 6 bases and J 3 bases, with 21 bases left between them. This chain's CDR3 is CASSTRGNNGGYNEQFF. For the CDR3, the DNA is TGTGCCAGCTCTACCAGGGGCAACAACGGCGGCTACAATGAGCAGTTCTTC.

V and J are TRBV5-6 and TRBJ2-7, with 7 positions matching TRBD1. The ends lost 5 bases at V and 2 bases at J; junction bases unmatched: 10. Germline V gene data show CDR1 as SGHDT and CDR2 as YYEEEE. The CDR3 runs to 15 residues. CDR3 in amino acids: CASSLPQGIAYEQYF. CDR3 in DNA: TGTGCCAGCAGTTTACCACAGGGGATTGCCTACGAGCAGTACTTC.

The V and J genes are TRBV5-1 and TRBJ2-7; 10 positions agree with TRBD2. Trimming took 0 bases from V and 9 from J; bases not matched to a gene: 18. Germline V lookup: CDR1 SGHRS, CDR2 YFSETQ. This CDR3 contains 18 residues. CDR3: CASSLESSGGRALTGQYF. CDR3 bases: TGCGCCAGCAGCTTGGAGTCTAGCGGGGGCCGTGCCCTTACGGGGCAGTACTTC.

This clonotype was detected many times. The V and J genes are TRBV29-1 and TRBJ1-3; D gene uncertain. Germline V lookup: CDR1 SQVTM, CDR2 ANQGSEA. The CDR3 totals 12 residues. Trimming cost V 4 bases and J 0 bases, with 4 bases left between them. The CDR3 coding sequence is TGCAGCGTTGCGTCCTCTGGAAACACCATATATTTT. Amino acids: CSVASSGNTIYF.

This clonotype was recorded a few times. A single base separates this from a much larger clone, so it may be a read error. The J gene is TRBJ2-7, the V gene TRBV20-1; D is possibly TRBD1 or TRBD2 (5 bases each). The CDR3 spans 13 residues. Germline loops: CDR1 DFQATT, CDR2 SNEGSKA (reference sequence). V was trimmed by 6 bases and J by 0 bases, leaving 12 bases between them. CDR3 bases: TGCAGTGCCCGATCCGGGACCTCCTACGAGCAGTACTTC. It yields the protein CSARSGTSYEQYF.

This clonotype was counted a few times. CDR3 coding DNA: TGTGCCAGCAGCCCATGGCGTCAGGACTCTGAAGCTTTCTTT. Protein sequence: CASSPWRQDSEAFF. The chain carries TRBV7-9 and TRBJ1-1, with unresolved D. The CDR3 contains 14 residues. V lost 5 bases and J 6 bases, leaving 16 bases between the germline ends. Germline CDR1 is SEHNR and CDR2 is FQNEAQ (reference sequence).

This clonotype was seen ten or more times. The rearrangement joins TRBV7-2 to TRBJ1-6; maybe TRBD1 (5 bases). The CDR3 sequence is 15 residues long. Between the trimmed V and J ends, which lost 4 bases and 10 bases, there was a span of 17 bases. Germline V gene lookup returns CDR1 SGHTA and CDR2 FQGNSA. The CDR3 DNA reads TGTGCCAGCAGCTCCCGGGGGGGTATGAACTCACCCCTCCACTTT. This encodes CASSSRGGMNSPLHF.

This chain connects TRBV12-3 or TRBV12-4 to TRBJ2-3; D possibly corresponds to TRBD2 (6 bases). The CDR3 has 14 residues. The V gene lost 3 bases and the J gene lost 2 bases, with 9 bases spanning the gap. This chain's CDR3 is CASSFAGSTDTQYF. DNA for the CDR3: TGTGCCAGCAGTTTCGCGGGGTCCACAGATACGCAGTATTTT.

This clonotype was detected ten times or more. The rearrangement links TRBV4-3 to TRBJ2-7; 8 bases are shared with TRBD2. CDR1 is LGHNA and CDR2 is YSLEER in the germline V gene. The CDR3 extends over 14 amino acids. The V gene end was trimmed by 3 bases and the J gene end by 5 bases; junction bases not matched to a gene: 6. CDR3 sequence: CASSHSGGGNEQYF. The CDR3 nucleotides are TGCGCCAGCAGCCACTCGGGAGGGGGAAACGAGCAGTACTTC.

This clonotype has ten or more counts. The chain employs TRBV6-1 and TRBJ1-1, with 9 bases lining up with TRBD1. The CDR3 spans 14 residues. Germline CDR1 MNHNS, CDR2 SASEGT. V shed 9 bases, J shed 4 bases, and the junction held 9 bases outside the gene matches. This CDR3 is CASRRGQGPTEAFF. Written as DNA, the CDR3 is TGTGCCAGTAGACGGGGACAGGGTCCCACTGAAGCTTTCTTT.

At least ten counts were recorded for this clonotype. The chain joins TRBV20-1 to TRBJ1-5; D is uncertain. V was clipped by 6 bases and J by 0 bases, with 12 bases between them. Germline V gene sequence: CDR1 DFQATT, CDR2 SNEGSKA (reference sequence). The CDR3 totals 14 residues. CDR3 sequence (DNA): TGCAGTGCCCCGCGTTATGATAGCAATCAGCCCCAGCATTTT. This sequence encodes CSAPRYDSNQPQHF.

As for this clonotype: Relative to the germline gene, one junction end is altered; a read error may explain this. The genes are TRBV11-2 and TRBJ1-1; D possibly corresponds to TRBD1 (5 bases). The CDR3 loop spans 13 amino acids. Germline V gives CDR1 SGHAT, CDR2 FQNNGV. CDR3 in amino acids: CASSFEERGIIRF. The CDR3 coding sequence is TGTGCCAGCAGCTTTGAGGAGCGGGGGATAATAAGGTTT.

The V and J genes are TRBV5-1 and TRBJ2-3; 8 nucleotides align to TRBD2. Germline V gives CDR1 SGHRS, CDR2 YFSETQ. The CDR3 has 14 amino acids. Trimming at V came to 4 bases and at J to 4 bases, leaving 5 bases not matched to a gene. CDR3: CASSVSGSADTQYF. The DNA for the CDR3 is TGCGCCAGCAGCGTGAGCGGGAGCGCAGATACGCAGTATTTT.

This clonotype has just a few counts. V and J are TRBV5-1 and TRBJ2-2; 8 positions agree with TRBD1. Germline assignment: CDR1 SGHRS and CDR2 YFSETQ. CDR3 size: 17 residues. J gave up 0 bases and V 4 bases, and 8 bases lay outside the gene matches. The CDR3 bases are TGCGCCAGCAGCCGAATTGGGACAGGCTCGAACACCGGGGAGCTGTTTTTT. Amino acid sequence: CASSRIGTGSNTGELFF.

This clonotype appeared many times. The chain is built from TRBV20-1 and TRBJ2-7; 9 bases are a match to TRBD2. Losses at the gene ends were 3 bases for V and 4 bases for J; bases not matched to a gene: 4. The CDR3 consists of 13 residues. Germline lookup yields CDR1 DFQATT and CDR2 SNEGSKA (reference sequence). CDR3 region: CSASGTSRYEQYF. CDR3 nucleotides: TGCAGTGCTAGTGGGACTAGCCGATACGAGCAGTACTTC.

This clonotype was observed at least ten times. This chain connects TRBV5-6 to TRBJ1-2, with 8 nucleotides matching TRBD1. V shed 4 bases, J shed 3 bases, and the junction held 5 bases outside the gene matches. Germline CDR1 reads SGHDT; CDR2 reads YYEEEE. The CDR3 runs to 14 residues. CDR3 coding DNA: TGTGCCAGCAGCGTACAGGGGGACGACTATGGCTACACCTTC. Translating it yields CASSVQGDDYGYTF.

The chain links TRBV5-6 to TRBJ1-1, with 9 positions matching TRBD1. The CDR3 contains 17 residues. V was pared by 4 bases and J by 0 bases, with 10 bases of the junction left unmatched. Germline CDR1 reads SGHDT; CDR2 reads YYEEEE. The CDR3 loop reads CASSPGQGIYMNTEAFF. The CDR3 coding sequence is TGTGCCAGCAGCCCGGGACAGGGAATCTACATGAACACTGAAGCTTTCTTT.

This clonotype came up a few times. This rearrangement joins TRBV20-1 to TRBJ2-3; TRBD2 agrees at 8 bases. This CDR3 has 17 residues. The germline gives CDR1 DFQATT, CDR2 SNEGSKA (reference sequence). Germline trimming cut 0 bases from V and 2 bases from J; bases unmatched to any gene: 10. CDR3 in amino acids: CSARDNTRGGNTDTQYF. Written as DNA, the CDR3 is TGCAGTGCTAGAGACAATACACGGGGGGGCAACACAGATACGCAGTATTTT.

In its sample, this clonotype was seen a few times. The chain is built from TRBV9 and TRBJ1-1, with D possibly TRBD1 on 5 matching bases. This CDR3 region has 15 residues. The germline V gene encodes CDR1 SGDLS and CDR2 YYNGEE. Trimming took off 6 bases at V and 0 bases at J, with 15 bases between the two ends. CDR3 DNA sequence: TGTGCCAGCACCAAGACAGAATCCTTGAACACTGAAGCTTTCTTT. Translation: CASTKTESLNTEAFF.

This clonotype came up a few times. CDR3 bases: TGTGCCAGCAGCGACTATAACACAAACAATGAGCAGTTCTTC. Amino acid sequence: CASSDYNTNNEQFF. V usage is TRBV7-2 and J usage is TRBJ2-1, with D perhaps matching TRBD2 (5 bases). Trimming left V 5 bases short and J 5 bases short, with 13 bases between. The CDR3 runs 14 residues. Per germline, CDR1 SGHTA and CDR2 FQGNSA.

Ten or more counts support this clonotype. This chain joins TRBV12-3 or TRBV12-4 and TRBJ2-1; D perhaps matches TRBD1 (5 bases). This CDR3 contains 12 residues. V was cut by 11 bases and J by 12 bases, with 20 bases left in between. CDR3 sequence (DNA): TGTGCCTCATCAAGGGGCGTACAAGGGCAGTTCTTC. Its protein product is CASSRGVQGQFF.

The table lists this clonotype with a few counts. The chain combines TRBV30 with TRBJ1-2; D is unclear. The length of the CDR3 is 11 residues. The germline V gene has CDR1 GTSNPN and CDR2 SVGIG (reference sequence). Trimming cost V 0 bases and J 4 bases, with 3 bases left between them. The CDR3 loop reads CAWSVFYGYTF. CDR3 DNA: TGTGCCTGGAGTGTATTCTATGGCTACACCTTC. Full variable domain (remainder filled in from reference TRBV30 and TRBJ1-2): SQTIHQWPATLVQPVGSPLSLECTVEGTSNPNLYWYRQAAGRGLQLLFYSVGIGQISSEVPQNLSASRPQDRQFILSSKKLLLSDSGFYLCAWSVFYGYTFGSGTRLTVV.

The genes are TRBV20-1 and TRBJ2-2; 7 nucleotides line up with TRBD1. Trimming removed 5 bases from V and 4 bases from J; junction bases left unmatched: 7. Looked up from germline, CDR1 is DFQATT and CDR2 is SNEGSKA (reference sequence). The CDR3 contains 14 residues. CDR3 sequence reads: CSAGRQGSTGELFF. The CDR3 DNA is TGCAGTGCTGGTCGACAGGGTAGCACCGGGGAGCTGTTTTTT.

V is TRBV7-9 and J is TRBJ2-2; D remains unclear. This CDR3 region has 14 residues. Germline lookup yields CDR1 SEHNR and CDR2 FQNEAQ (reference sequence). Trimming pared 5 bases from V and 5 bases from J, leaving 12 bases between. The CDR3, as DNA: TGTGCCAGCAGCGGCAAGGACGTAACCGGGGAGCTGTTTTTT. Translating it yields CASSGKDVTGELFF.

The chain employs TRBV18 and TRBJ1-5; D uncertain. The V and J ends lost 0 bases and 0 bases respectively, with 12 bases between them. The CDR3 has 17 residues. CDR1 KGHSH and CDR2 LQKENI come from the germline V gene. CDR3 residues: CASSPPLEADSNQPQHF. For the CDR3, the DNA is TGTGCCAGCTCACCACCGTTAGAGGCGGATAGCAATCAGCCCCAGCATTTT. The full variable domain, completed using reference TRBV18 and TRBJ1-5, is NAGVMQNPRHLVRRRGQEARLRCSPMKGHSHVYWYRQLPEEGLKFMVYLQKENIIDESGMPKERFSAEFPKEGPSILRIQQVVRGDSAAYFCASSPPLEADSNQPQHFGDGTRLSIL.

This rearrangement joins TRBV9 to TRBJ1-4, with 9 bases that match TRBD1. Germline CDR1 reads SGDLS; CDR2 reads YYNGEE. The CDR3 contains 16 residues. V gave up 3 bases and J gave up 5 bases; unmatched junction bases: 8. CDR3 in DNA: TGTGCCAGCAGCGCAAATCCGACAGGGGGAAATGAAAAACTGTTTTTT. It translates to CASSANPTGGNEKLFF.

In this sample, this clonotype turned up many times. CDR3 in DNA: TGCAGCGTTGAAGAAAATGGGTTCACAGATACGCAGTATTTT. Amino acid sequence: CSVEENGFTDTQYF. The chain employs TRBV29-1 and TRBJ2-3, with D hard to call. Germline CDR1 SQVTM, CDR2 ANQGSEA. The CDR3 is 14 residues long. V was pared by 0 bases and J by 2 bases, with 9 bases between.

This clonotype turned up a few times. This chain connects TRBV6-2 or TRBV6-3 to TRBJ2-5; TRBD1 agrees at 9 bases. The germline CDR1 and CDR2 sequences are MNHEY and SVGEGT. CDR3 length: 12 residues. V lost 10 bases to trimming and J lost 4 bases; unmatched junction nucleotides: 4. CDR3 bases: TGTGCCATCTCGGACAGGGGAGAGACCCAGTACTTC. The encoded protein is CAISDRGETQYF.